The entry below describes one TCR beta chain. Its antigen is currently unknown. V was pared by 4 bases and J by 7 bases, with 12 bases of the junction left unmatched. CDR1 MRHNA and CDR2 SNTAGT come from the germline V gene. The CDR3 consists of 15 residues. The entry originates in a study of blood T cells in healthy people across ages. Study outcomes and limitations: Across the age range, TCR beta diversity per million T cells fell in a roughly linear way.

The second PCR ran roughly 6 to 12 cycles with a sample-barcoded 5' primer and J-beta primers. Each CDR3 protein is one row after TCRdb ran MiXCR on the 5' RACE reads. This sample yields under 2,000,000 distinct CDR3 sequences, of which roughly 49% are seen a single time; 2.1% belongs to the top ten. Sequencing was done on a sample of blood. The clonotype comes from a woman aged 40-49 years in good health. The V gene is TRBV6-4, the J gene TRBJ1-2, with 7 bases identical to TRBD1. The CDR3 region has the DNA TGTGCCAGCAGTGCCGAAGGGACAGCCGTTGGTGGCTACACCTTC. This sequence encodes CASSAEGTAVGGYTF.